This is a list of T cell receptor beta chains from one sample in a study of T cell changes during pregnancy in multiple sclerosis. Data came from immunoSEQ multiplex PCR; TCRdb stores just in-frame clones and leaves some out. The sample comprises tens of thousands of clones, over 75% of which are singletons, and about 7% rests with the top ten. The sample here was CD8+ T cells from peripheral blood mononuclear cells, taken in the second trimester of pregnancy. The source of these receptors is a female donor with multiple sclerosis, enrolled in a pregnancy study. CDR3s include the opening cysteine and the closing phenylalanine or tryptophan. The order of the fields is CDR3 protein, V gene, clone size, J gene. Part of the rows lack a size; the others show once, few, many or a class for expanded clones.

CDR3 protein: CATSLAIGLNEQFF
V gene: TRBV27
clone size: NA
J gene: TRBJ2-1

CDR3 protein: CASSQGASATYEQYF
V gene: TRBV4-3
clone size: once
J gene: TRBJ2-7

CDR3 protein: CATSGLGLAGTYEQYF
V gene: TRBV15
clone size: NA
J gene: TRBJ2-7

CDR3 protein: CASSLITGGRGCPQHF
V gene: TRBV28
clone size: NA
J gene: TRBJ1-5

CDR3 protein: CASGSVDGGYYGYTF
V gene: TRBV7-6
clone size: once
J gene: TRBJ1-2

CDR3 protein: CASSLGGSRTDTQYF
V gene: TRBV7-3
clone size: NA
J gene: TRBJ2-3

CDR3 protein: CASMGRGSTDTQYF
V gene: TRBV19
clone size: NA
J gene: TRBJ2-3

CDR3 protein: CATSTGLAGGPSTDTQYF
V gene: TRBV15
clone size: NA
J gene: TRBJ2-3

CDR3 protein: CASSLGRETDEQFF
V gene: TRBV5-1
clone size: NA
J gene: TRBJ2-1

CDR3 protein: CASSYSTIVAGDFNEQYF
V gene: TRBV6-7
clone size: NA
J gene: TRBJ2-7

CDR3 protein: CASSVGGAYEQYF
V gene: TRBV7-9
clone size: NA
J gene: TRBJ2-7

CDR3 protein: CASSASHGGEIDNEQFF
V gene: TRBV6-4
clone size: NA
J gene: TRBJ2-1

CDR3 protein: CASSQDLSTNEKLFF
V gene: TRBV4-3
clone size: NA
J gene: TRBJ1-4

CDR3 protein: CASSLQGTSGTSDTQYF
V gene: TRBV7-3
clone size: NA
J gene: TRBJ2-3

CDR3 protein: CASKSSGRAFADTQYF
V gene: TRBV2
clone size: NA
J gene: TRBJ2-3

CDR3 protein: CASSPRPGTGSNYEKLFF
V gene: TRBV27
clone size: once
J gene: TRBJ1-4

CDR3 protein: CASGWDTDEQFF
V gene: TRBV7-9
clone size: NA
J gene: TRBJ2-1

CDR3 protein: CASSQGQVNTEAFF
V gene: TRBV5-6
clone size: NA
J gene: TRBJ1-1